This is a list of T cell receptor beta chains from one sample in a study of response to subunit inactivated influenza vaccine. TCRdb called the RT-PCR reads again in MiXCR, with one record for every CDR3 protein. Of about 700,000 distinct CDR3 sequences in the sample, approximately 15% were seen once. This sample comprised PBMCs from blood, obtained around 14 days before vaccination. These TCRs come from a man aged 50 to 59 who received an inactivated influenza vaccine. CDR3s include the opening cysteine and the closing phenylalanine or tryptophan. Fields, in order: V gene, CDR3 length, D gene, J gene, clone size, CDR3 protein, CDR3 DNA. D genes are given only for firm matches. Not all rows give a size; the values are once, few, many and, for expanded clones, a class.

TRBV7-2	15	NA	TRBJ2-1	once	CASSLGGSIANEQFF	TGTGCCAGCAGCTTAGGAGGGTCAATAGCCAATGAGCAGTTCTTC
TRBV10-1	14	NA	TRBJ1-1	many	CASSEFSMNTEAFF	TGCGCCAGCAGTGAGTTCTCCATGAACACTGAAGCTTTCTTT
TRBV14	14	NA	TRBJ1-2	NA	CASSEIDRNYGYTF	TGTGCCAGCAGCGAAATCGACAGAAACTATGGCTACACCTTC
TRBV7-3	14	TRBD2	TRBJ2-7	NA	CASSPTGGAYEQYF	TGTGCCAGCAGCCCGACCGGGGGGGCCTACGAGCAGTACTTC
TRBV19	16	TRBD1	TRBJ1-1	NA	CASTRGGTGGTLEAFF	TGTGCCAGTACCAGGGGAGGGACAGGGGGGACCCTTGAAGCTTTCTTT
TRBV12-3/TRBV12-4	12	NA	TRBJ2-1	many	CASSFSSGGPTF	TGTGCCAGCAGTTTTTCCTCCGGGGGGCCTACATTC
TRBV25-1	13	NA	TRBJ2-3	NA	CASSDISTDTQYF	TGTGCCAGCAGTGATATCAGCACAGATACGCAGTATTTT
TRBV6-2/TRBV6-3	14	TRBD2	TRBJ2-7	NA	CASSYIAGTREQYF	TGTGCCAGCAGTTACATAGCGGGAACCCGCGAGCAGTACTTC
TRBV12-3/TRBV12-4	14	NA	TRBJ2-2	NA	CASSRLLRTGELFF	TGTGCCAGCAGCCGACTTTTGAGGACCGGGGAGCTGTTTTTT
TRBV7-9	16	NA	TRBJ2-3	NA	CASIARYRGSTDTQYF	TGTGCCAGCATCGCTCGTTATCGGGGGAGCACAGATACGCAGTATTTT
TRBV6-2/TRBV6-3	18	TRBD2	TRBJ2-3	few	CASRLGLAGGPRTDTQYF	TGTGCCAGCAGGCTAGGACTAGCGGGAGGGCCGAGGACAGATACGCAGTATTTT
TRBV12-3/TRBV12-4	13	NA	TRBJ2-7	few	CASGRASSYEQYF	TGTGCATCGGGTAGGGCAAGCTCCTACGAGCAGTACTTC
TRBV6-1	14	NA	TRBJ2-7	few	CASGHGRSGYEQYF	TGTGCCAGCGGGCACGGACGGAGCGGGTACGAGCAGTACTTC
TRBV7-6	13	TRBD2	TRBJ2-1	few	CASKAGGFGEQFF	TGTGCCAGCAAAGCGGGAGGGTTCGGTGAGCAGTTCTTC
TRBV20-1	17	NA	TRBJ1-6	few	CSARGGQGASYNSPLHF	TGCAGTGCTAGGGGGGGGCAGGGAGCCTCCTATAATTCACCCCTCCACTTT
TRBV25-1	15	NA	TRBJ2-5	few	CASSDTGSSAETQYF	TGTGCCAGCAGTGATACAGGGTCGTCAGCAGAGACCCAGTACTTC
TRBV6-2/TRBV6-3	15	NA	TRBJ1-5	NA	CASSYGQTSNQPQHF	TGTGCCAGCAGTTACGGACAGACTAGCAATCAGCCCCAGCATTTT
TRBV27	17	TRBD1	TRBJ1-5	few	CASSFSFRDRASQPQHF	TGTGCCAGCAGTTTTAGTTTTCGGGACAGGGCTTCTCAGCCCCAGCATTTT
TRBV20-1	17	NA	TRBJ2-3	NA	CSARGSGYRSSPDTQYF	TGCAGTGCTAGAGGCTCAGGGTACAGGTCTTCGCCAGATACGCAGTATTTT
TRBV5-1	17	NA	TRBJ2-7	many	CASSLGDVRSFSYEQYF	TGCGCCAGCAGCTTGGGGGACGTGCGGAGCTTCTCCTACGAGCAGTACTTC
TRBV20-1	14	TRBD2	TRBJ2-3	NA	CSARDGEGIDTQYF	TGCAGTGCTAGAGATGGGGAGGGAATCGATACGCAGTATTTT
TRBV7-2	14	TRBD1	TRBJ2-7	NA	CASSPARQGSEQYF	TGTGCCAGCAGTCCCGCCCGACAGGGGAGCGAGCAGTACTTC
TRBV7-2	16	NA	TRBJ2-3	NA	CASSLYRGTSTDTQYF	TGTGCCAGCAGCTTATACCGGGGGACCTCCACAGATACGCAGTATTTT
TRBV7-2	12	NA	TRBJ1-1	many	CASSPGTGRAFF	TGTGCCAGCAGCCCCGGGACGGGGAGAGCTTTCTTT
TRBV6-2/TRBV6-3	16	TRBD1	TRBJ2-2	few	CASSALDRVLTGELFF	TGTGCCAGCAGTGCCCTTGACAGGGTGCTCACCGGGGAGCTGTTTTTT
TRBV18	15	NA	TRBJ2-2	NA	CASSPRESNTGELFF	TGTGCCAGCTCGCCGAGGGAGTCGAACACCGGGGAGCTGTTTTTT
TRBV29-1	16	NA	TRBJ2-1	few	CSVLKHRESRRNEQFF	TGCAGCGTTCTAAAACACAGGGAGTCGCGGAGGAATGAGCAGTTCTTC
TRBV20-1	13	NA	TRBJ1-3	few	CSAQAGPGDTIYF	TGCAGTGCCCAGGCAGGGCCGGGGGACACCATATATTTT
TRBV4-3	13	NA	TRBJ1-1	NA	CASSPDSSAEAFF	TGCGCCAGCAGCCCGGACAGTAGTGCTGAAGCTTTCTTT
TRBV7-2	14	TRBD2	TRBJ2-7	NA	CASRHFTSGYEQYF	TGTGCCAGCAGGCATTTCACTAGCGGGTACGAGCAGTACTTC
TRBV4-2	18	TRBD1	TRBJ1-2	NA	CASSQDTRGRGINYGYTF	TGTGCCAGCAGCCAAGATACCCGGGGCAGGGGGATTAACTATGGCTACACCTTC
TRBV12-3/TRBV12-4	14	NA	TRBJ2-2	NA	CASSWGPGTGELFF	TGTGCCAGCAGTTGGGGGCCGGGCACCGGGGAGCTGTTTTTT
TRBV24-1	15	NA	TRBJ2-3	many	CATSDGTVFTDTQYF	TGTGCCACCAGTGATGGAACAGTGTTCACAGATACGCAGTATTTT
TRBV20-1	16	NA	TRBJ1-2	many	CSARDPPFLVWDGYTF	TGCAGTGCTAGAGACCCACCTTTTCTAGTCTGGGATGGCTACACCTTC
TRBV20-1	13	TRBD1	TRBJ2-3	NA	CSALGQGVNTQYF	TGCAGTGCTCTAGGACAGGGGGTAAATACGCAGTATTTT
TRBV6-2/TRBV6-3	14	TRBD2	TRBJ2-7	few	CASSRGTSVYEQYF	TGTGCCAGCAGTCGCGGGACTAGTGTCTACGAGCAGTACTTC
TRBV10-3	14	TRBD1	TRBJ2-5	NA	CAISTRQGRETQYF	TGTGCCATCAGTACGAGACAGGGGAGAGAGACCCAGTACTTC
TRBV20-1	11	NA	TRBJ2-7	NA	CSASVIYEQYF	TGCAGTGCTAGCGTTATCTACGAGCAGTACTTC
TRBV12-3/TRBV12-4	15	TRBD2	TRBJ2-1	NA	CASSLLAGTGNEQFF	TGTGCCAGCAGTTTGTTAGCGGGGACTGGAAATGAGCAGTTCTTC
TRBV7-9	14	NA	TRBJ2-7	few	CASSLDGAYEEQYF	TGTGCCAGCAGCTTAGACGGGGCCTACGAAGAGCAGTACTTC
TRBV7-2	14	NA	TRBJ2-5	few	CASSLAVNQETQYF	TGTGCCAGCAGCTTAGCGGTGAACCAAGAGACCCAGTACTTC
TRBV7-9	14	TRBD1	TRBJ2-5	NA	CASSAGTEQETQYF	TGTGCCAGCAGCGCTGGGACAGAGCAAGAGACCCAGTACTTC
TRBV25-1	14	NA	TRBJ2-2	few	CASSPRGSTGELFF	TGTGCCAGCAGCCCTAGGGGGAGCACCGGGGAGCTGTTTTTT
TRBV6-1	15	NA	TRBJ2-5	few	CASRLGGTVQETQYF	TGTGCCAGCCGGCTGGGTGGGACGGTGCAAGAGACCCAGTACTTC
TRBV27	16	TRBD2	TRBJ2-7	NA	CASSRNPSGGPYEQYF	TGTGCCAGCAGCCGGAATCCTAGCGGGGGACCCTACGAGCAGTACTTC
TRBV7-2	15	TRBD2	TRBJ2-3	NA	CASSQASGRSDTQYF	TGTGCCAGCAGCCAGGCGAGCGGGAGGTCAGATACGCAGTATTTT
TRBV5-1	14	NA	TRBJ2-2	few	CASNPTGNTGELFF	TGCGCCAGCAATCCCACAGGGAACACCGGGGAGCTGTTTTTT
TRBV6-4	16	TRBD2	TRBJ2-1	NA	CASSDSNSGGPNEQFF	TGTGCCAGCAGTGACTCGAATTCGGGGGGGCCCAATGAGCAGTTCTTC
TRBV6-2/TRBV6-3	13	NA	TRBJ1-6	NA	CASILGPFSPLHF	TGTGCCAGCATCCTCGGGCCCTTCTCACCCCTCCACTTT
TRBV20-1	15	TRBD2	TRBJ2-1	NA	CSATQLAGGRYEQFF	TGCAGTGCTACTCAACTAGCGGGGGGGCGGTATGAGCAGTTCTTC
TRBV6-1	16	TRBD2	TRBJ2-7	few	CASRTPGLAGGYKQYF	TGTGCCAGCAGAACACCGGGACTAGCGGGAGGGTACAAGCAGTACTTC
TRBV28	13	TRBD1	TRBJ1-1	few	CASRSQGDTEAFF	TGTGCCAGCAGATCCCAGGGGGACACTGAAGCTTTCTTT
TRBV20-1	16	TRBD2	TRBJ2-1	many	CSARAPSGWTRNEQFF	TGCAGTGCTAGGGCCCCTAGCGGCTGGACCCGAAATGAGCAGTTCTTC